The TCR beta chain under discussion was sequenced for a study of cytomegalovirus exposure and HLA in healthy donors. Study-wide points: Researchers counted around 150 TCR beta chains as cytomegalovirus-associated.

Between the trimmed V and J ends, which lost 3 bases and 4 bases, there was a span of 7 bases. The CDR3 contains 13 residues. The germline CDR1 and CDR2 sequences are MDHEN and SYDVKM. This clone has more than one count but fewer than ten. The antigen is unknown. PCR amplification relied on 60 Vbeta primers (plus 13 Jbeta primers). Assay used: immunoSEQ multiplex PCR; TCRdb lists only in-frame clones, some missing. The table has about 140,000 clones, approximately 80% seen once. The clonotype originates from a male donor in good health and CMV-seronegative. The V and J genes are TRBV28 and TRBJ1-3; no clear D gene. Sequenced: PBMCs. In DNA, the CDR3 is TGTGCCAGCAGTTTGCCGCGCGGAAACACCATATATTTT. This translates into CASSLPRGNTIYF.